A selection of T cell receptor beta chains follows, all from one sample in a study of T-cell reconstitution after alpha-beta-depleted transplantation in children. TCRdb re-derived calls from the PCR reads in MiXCR, one entry per CDR3 protein. The sample carries tens of thousands of distinct CDR3 sequences, 5.8% recorded once. This material consisted of PBMCs, mostly from graft donor cells, taken 60 days after TCRalphabeta/CD19-depleted stem cell transplant. Receptors originate from a female patient aged 2-15 years who had a stem cell transplant for aplastic anemia, so the T cells may come from the graft donor. CDR3s include the opening cysteine and the closing phenylalanine or tryptophan. The D gene is left open where the match is weak. Only some rows state a clone size, as once, few, many or a class for expanded clones.

V	size	D	J	CDR3	DNA
TRBV12-3/TRBV12-4	NA	NA	TRBJ2-1	CASSFGVGSYNEQFF	TGTGCCAGCAGTTTCGGTGTTGGGTCCTACAATGAGCAGTTCTTC
TRBV5-1	many	TRBD2	TRBJ2-1	CASSPGGTSGNSYNEQFF	TGCGCCAGCAGCCCGGGGGGGACTAGCGGGAACTCCTACAATGAGCAGTTCTTC
TRBV20-1	many	NA	TRBJ2-5	CSASGALSGETQYF	TGCAGTGCTAGTGGGGCCCTTAGCGGAGAGACCCAGTACTTC
TRBV18	NA	NA	TRBJ2-1	CASSPAEGNEQFF	TGTGCCAGCTCACCAGCCGAAGGAAATGAGCAGTTCTTC
TRBV27	many	NA	TRBJ2-5	CASARVRGETQYF	TGTGCCAGCGCAAGGGTTCGTGGGGAGACCCAGTACTTC
TRBV28	many	NA	TRBJ2-2	CASNRPRGRNTGELFF	TGTGCCAGCAACCGGCCCAGGGGCAGGAACACCGGGGAGCTGTTTTTT
TRBV28	many	NA	TRBJ2-7	CASSLVGLTYEQYF	TGTGCCAGCAGTTTAGTAGGGCTCACCTACGAGCAGTACTTC
TRBV7-9	many	NA	TRBJ2-3	CASSLETRTDTDTQYF	TGTGCCAGCAGCTTAGAAACTCGGACAGACACAGATACGCAGTATTTT
TRBV28	many	TRBD1	TRBJ1-1	CASSFLPGQGNTEAFF	TGTGCCAGCAGTTTCCTACCGGGACAGGGTAACACTGAAGCTTTCTTT
TRBV6-2/TRBV6-3	NA	TRBD1	TRBJ1-1	CATRDRGGNTEAFF	TGTGCCACACGGGACAGGGGAGGGAACACTGAAGCTTTCTTT
TRBV25-1	many	NA	TRBJ2-6	CASSGSYSGANVLTF	TGTGCCAGCAGTGGATCCTACTCTGGGGCCAACGTCCTGACTTTC
TRBV7-6	few	NA	TRBJ2-1	CASSGLGLDYNEQFF	TGTGCCAGCAGCGGACTCGGACTCGACTACAATGAGCAGTTCTTC
TRBV9	few	TRBD1	TRBJ2-1	CASSIGGQSNEQFF	TGTGCCAGCAGCATTGGGGGACAGTCCAATGAGCAGTTCTTC
TRBV20-1	many	TRBD2	TRBJ2-5	CSALAVQETQYF	TGCAGTGCTCTAGCGGTGCAAGAGACCCAGTACTTC
TRBV6-5	many	NA	TRBJ1-2	CASSYSGGHGYTF	TGTGCCAGCAGTTACTCCGGAGGGCATGGCTACACCTTC
TRBV5-1	few	TRBD1	TRBJ1-2	CASSQTTGGRYTF	TGCGCCAGCAGCCAAACTACAGGGGGGCGCTACACCTTC
TRBV20-1	many	NA	TRBJ1-2	CSAGQGTIGYGYTF	TGCAGTGCTGGTCAGGGGACAATAGGGTATGGCTACACCTTC
TRBV5-1	few	TRBD1	TRBJ2-6	CASSLGSNHAGTGYSGANVLTF	TGCGCCAGCAGCTTGGGTTCGAACCACGCCGGGACAGGGTACTCTGGGGCCAACGTCCTGACTTTC
TRBV11-2	few	TRBD1	TRBJ1-1	CASSLGQADEAFF	TGTGCCAGCAGCCTAGGACAGGCCGATGAAGCTTTCTTT
TRBV5-1	many	NA	TRBJ2-5	CASSLSNTDQETQYF	TGCGCCAGCAGCTTATCTAATACGGATCAAGAGACCCAGTACTTC
TRBV15	many	NA	TRBJ1-1	CATSRPNTEAFF	TGTGCCACCAGCAGGCCCAACACTGAAGCTTTCTTT
TRBV5-5	many	NA	TRBJ1-4	CASSWKGIEKLFF	TGTGCCAGCAGCTGGAAGGGGATCGAAAAACTGTTTTTT
TRBV7-2	many	NA	TRBJ1-1	CASSQQGNTEAFF	TGTGCCAGCAGCCAACAGGGTAACACTGAAGCTTTCTTT
TRBV9	few	NA	TRBJ2-1	CASSGGAYNEQFF	TGTGCCAGCAGCGGAGGGGCCTACAATGAGCAGTTCTTC
TRBV20-1	many	NA	TRBJ2-3	CSVRGRREDQDTQYF	TGCAGTGTCCGGGGGCGGAGGGAGGACCAAGATACGCAGTATTTT
TRBV4-2	many	TRBD1	TRBJ2-4	CASSPDRAADIQYF	TGTGCCAGCAGCCCCGACAGGGCCGCGGACATTCAGTACTTC
TRBV2	few	NA	TRBJ2-3	CAGSDRQVSTDTQYF	TGTGCCGGCAGCGACAGACAGGTTAGCACAGATACGCAGTATTTT
TRBV30	many	NA	TRBJ2-5	CAWSVTGVGTQYF	TGTGCCTGGAGTGTGACGGGAGTAGGGACCCAGTACTTC
TRBV12-3/TRBV12-4	many	TRBD2	TRBJ2-7	CASSHPRASGSSYEQYF	TGTGCCAGCAGCCACCCACGGGCTAGCGGGAGTTCCTACGAGCAGTACTTC
TRBV7-2	many	TRBD2	TRBJ2-3	CASSQGLAGGRDTQYF	TGTGCCAGCAGCCAGGGACTAGCGGGGGGCAGGGATACGCAGTATTTT
TRBV7-6	many	NA	TRBJ2-1	CASSSGGWESNEQFF	TGTGCCAGCAGCTCAGGGGGGTGGGAAAGCAATGAGCAGTTCTTC
TRBV28	few	TRBD2	TRBJ2-5	CASSLSQGAGGETQYF	TGTGCCAGCAGTTTATCGCAGGGAGCGGGAGGGGAGACCCAGTACTTC
TRBV6-5	many	TRBD1	TRBJ2-7	CASSYRDRGYEQYF	TGTGCCAGCAGTTACCGGGACAGGGGGTACGAGCAGTACTTC
TRBV11-2	NA	NA	TRBJ2-2	CASNFAGTGELFF	TGTGCCAGCAACTTTGCGGGCACCGGGGAGCTGTTTTTT
TRBV7-8	many	TRBD1	TRBJ2-7	CASSLGTGAYEQYF	TGTGCCAGCAGCTTGGGGACAGGGGCCTACGAGCAGTACTTC
TRBV4-2	many	NA	TRBJ1-1	CASSQPPPEVTEAFF	TGTGCCAGCAGCCAACCCCCCCCGGAGGTCACTGAAGCTTTCTTT
TRBV6-2/TRBV6-3	many	TRBD1	TRBJ2-7	CASSYRQGAYEQYF	TGTGCCAGCAGTTACCGGCAGGGGGCATACGAGCAGTACTTC
TRBV12-3/TRBV12-4	many	TRBD2	TRBJ2-3	CASRTFDGGYTDTQYF	TGTGCCAGCAGGACCTTTGACGGGGGGTACACAGATACGCAGTATTTT
TRBV20-1	many	NA	TRBJ2-5	CSAEEETQYF	TGCAGTGCAGAAGAAGAGACCCAGTACTTC
TRBV20-1	many	NA	TRBJ2-3	CSARTVTDTQYF	TGCAGTGCCAGGACAGTCACAGATACGCAGTATTTT
TRBV4-1	many	NA	TRBJ1-3	CASSQDLGSGNTIYF	TGCGCCAGCAGCCAAGATTTAGGGTCGGGGAACACCATATATTTT
TRBV7-9	many	NA	TRBJ2-4	CASSGPVVLGKNIQYF	TGTGCCAGCAGCGGACCAGTGGTGTTGGGCAAAAACATTCAGTACTTC
TRBV12-3/TRBV12-4	many	TRBD1	TRBJ1-5	CASSLDVTGSFPQHF	TGTGCCAGCAGTTTAGACGTGACAGGGAGTTTCCCCCAGCATTTT
TRBV9	many	TRBD2	TRBJ2-3	CASSVGPLAGKDTQYF	TGTGCCAGCAGCGTAGGACCTCTAGCGGGAAAAGATACGCAGTATTTT
TRBV2	many	NA	TRBJ2-3	CAIRAGAEYF	TGTGCCATCCGTGCCGGGGCGGAGTATTTT
TRBV20-1	many	NA	TRBJ1-5	CSALTPGRSNQPQHF	TGCAGTGCGCTAACGCCGGGACGGAGTAACCAGCCCCAGCATTTT
TRBV7-2	many	NA	TRBJ2-7	CASRRERGLYEQYF	TGTGCCAGCCGAAGGGAAAGGGGCTTGTACGAGCAGTACTTC
TRBV4-1	many	NA	TRBJ1-6	CASSVDRSDSPLHF	TGCGCCAGCAGTGTAGACAGGTCGGATTCACCCCTCCACTTT
TRBV5-1	many	NA	TRBJ2-1	CASSGMNGAPQGEQFF	TGCGCCAGCAGCGGAATGAACGGGGCCCCCCAGGGTGAGCAGTTCTTC
TRBV7-2	NA	TRBD2	TRBJ2-7	CASSLALLAGIYEQYF	TGTGCCAGCAGCTTAGCCTTGCTAGCGGGGATCTACGAGCAGTACTTC
TRBV7-2	many	TRBD2	TRBJ2-5	CASSLSSGGETQYF	TGTGCCAGCAGCTTAAGTAGCGGGGGGGAGACCCAGTACTTC